These T cell receptor beta chains were read from a single sample in a study. Each CDR3 protein gets one entry after TCRdb re-called the 5' RACE reads with MiXCR. The sample includes 10,000 or so distinct CDR3 sequences, 27% of them seen just once. The sequenced sample was naive CD4+ T cells sorted from a lymph node. The receptor source for this set is a female donor with breast cancer. CDR3s include the opening cysteine and the closing phenylalanine or tryptophan.

v_call	j_call	cdr3_aa
TRBV3-1	TRBJ2-3	CASSQANAGGDTQYF
TRBV6-4	TRBJ2-1	CASSDSAASSYNEQFF
TRBV6-1	TRBJ2-7	CASWLRQYEQYF
TRBV7-6	TRBJ2-5	CASSPFQETQYF
TRBV12-3/TRBV12-4	TRBJ2-1	CASSTGNEQFF
TRBV11-2	TRBJ2-7	CASSPASGTYEQYF
TRBV5-1	TRBJ2-7	CASSLDPVSYEQYF
TRBV27	TRBJ2-1	CASSLIGREQFF
TRBV5-1	TRBJ2-1	CASSPGTSGRVEQFF
TRBV5-1	TRBJ2-1	CASSLEGLAHYNEQFF
TRBV20-1	TRBJ1-3	CSAVYGSTIYF
TRBV12-3/TRBV12-4	TRBJ1-3	CASSFGQGTHTIYF
TRBV11-2	TRBJ2-7	CASSLSGTGRYEQYF
TRBV7-6	TRBJ1-1	CASSPRHGRRNTEAFF
TRBV18	TRBJ1-1	CASSHGQGETEAFF
TRBV6-1	TRBJ2-3	CASSGGRMDVPDTQYF
TRBV19	TRBJ1-5	CASSIAGQPQHF
TRBV20-1	TRBJ2-2	CSAGPWGTGELFF
TRBV5-1	TRBJ1-2	CASSLRRGTYGYTF
TRBV7-8	TRBJ1-1	CASSLQNLQGGITEAFF
TRBV29-1	TRBJ2-1	CSVAPRNSNEQFF
TRBV28	TRBJ2-7	CASRTGTGRTYELYF
TRBV6-6	TRBJ1-2	CASSYAQGAQNYGYTF
TRBV10-3	TRBJ1-3	CAVRAAHSGNTIYF
TRBV3-1	TRBJ1-1	CASSRGPQEAFF
TRBV4-1	TRBJ2-7	CASSQEDAPYEQYF
TRBV6-6	TRBJ2-7	CASSPRQRGLGYEQYF
TRBV29-1	TRBJ2-1	CSVSASAGGYNEQFF
TRBV5-1	TRBJ2-2	CASSLIGGTHTGELFF
TRBV15	TRBJ1-5	CATRHSYSNQPQHF